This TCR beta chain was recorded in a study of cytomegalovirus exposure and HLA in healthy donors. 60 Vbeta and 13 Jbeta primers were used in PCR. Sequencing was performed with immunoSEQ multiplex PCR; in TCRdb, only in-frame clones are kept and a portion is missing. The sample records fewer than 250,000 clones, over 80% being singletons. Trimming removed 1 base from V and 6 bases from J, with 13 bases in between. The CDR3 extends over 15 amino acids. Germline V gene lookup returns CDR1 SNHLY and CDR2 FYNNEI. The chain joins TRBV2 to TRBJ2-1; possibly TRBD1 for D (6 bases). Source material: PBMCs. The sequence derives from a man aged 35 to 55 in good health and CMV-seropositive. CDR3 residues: CASSEGAGELNEQFF. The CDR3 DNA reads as TGTGCCAGCAGTGAAGGGGCAGGGGAACTCAATGAGCAGTTCTTC. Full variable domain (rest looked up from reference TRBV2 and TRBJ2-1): EPEVTQTPSHQVTQMGQEVILRCVPISNHLYFYWYRQILGQKVEFLVSFYNNEISEKSEIFDDQFSVERPDGSNFTLKIRSTKLEDSAMYFCASSEGAGELNEQFFGPGTRLTVL.